This is a list of T cell receptor beta chains from one sample in a study of blood T cell repertoires in COVID-19. Measured with immunoSEQ multiplex PCR; TCRdb has only the in-frame clones, and not every one. The table includes 400,000 to 500,000 clones, 70% to 90% detected once. The sample was PBMCs or T cells enriched from blood (not recorded which). These receptor sequences come from a woman between 18 and 29 years old who had been exposed to COVID-19. CDR3s include the opening cysteine and the closing phenylalanine or tryptophan. The D gene is left open where the match is weak. The listing skips clone size in some rows; elsewhere it reads once, few, many or a size class.

d_gene | j_gene | v_gene | abundance | CDR3aa
TRBD1 | TRBJ1-2 | TRBV4-3 | . | CASSQEHQQGIGLGGYTF
TRBD1 | TRBJ2-7 | TRBV11-2 | . | CASSLRGQLNSYEQYF
. | TRBJ1-1 | TRBV28 | . | CASRGAAVGNTEAFF
TRBD2 | TRBJ2-5 | TRBV7-2 | . | CASSLALPGTSGRASEETQYF
. | TRBJ2-2 | TRBV10-1 | . | CASRDIWSGELFF
TRBD2 | TRBJ2-2 | TRBV7-2 | . | CASSFPLLAGANTGELFF
. | TRBJ2-2 | TRBV12-3/TRBV12-4 | . | CASSVTGELFF
. | TRBJ1-2 | TRBV13 | . | CASSLVRGNYGYTF
TRBD1 | TRBJ1-2 | TRBV10-1 | few | CASRDRGNPGYTF
TRBD1 | TRBJ2-1 | TRBV5-1 | . | CASSVMGQSSYNEQFF
. | TRBJ2-5 | TRBV11-2 | . | CASSFRYGTQETQYF
. | TRBJ1-1 | TRBV6-5 | few | CASSYLTGGIAFF
. | TRBJ1-6 | TRBV5-1 | few | CASSLGTDNSPLHF
TRBD1 | TRBJ1-4 | TRBV6-5 | . | CASSYRGGTNEKLFF
TRBD1 | TRBJ1-3 | TRBV5-1 | . | CASSQRGQSRGHTIYF
TRBD2 | TRBJ2-7 | TRBV28 | . | CATNRSGRREQYF
TRBD2 | TRBJ2-1 | TRBV20-1 | . | CSASRRLAGNNEQFF
. | TRBJ2-5 | TRBV16 | . | CASSQLGGVRETQYF
. | TRBJ1-1 | TRBV6-5 | few | CASSYDRAGVNTEAFF
TRBD1 | TRBJ2-7 | TRBV27 | . | CASSFESGGEQYF
TRBD2 | TRBJ2-2 | TRBV5-6 | . | CASSLGLAGETGELFF
. | TRBJ2-1 | TRBV7-2 | . | CASSLDRLAGYYNEQFF
TRBD1 | TRBJ2-7 | TRBV13 | . | CASSLGGGTGYYEQYF
. | TRBJ1-3 | TRBV28 | . | CASSQDTGLIGTIYF
. | TRBJ2-7 | TRBV10-2 | once | CASTAGQIYEQYF
. | TRBJ2-7 | TRBV19 | . | CASSIGRGSYEQYF
TRBD1 | TRBJ2-7 | TRBV28 | few | CASRSSGTGPYEQYF
. | TRBJ2-7 | TRBV20-1 | few | CSAIRDEQYF
. | TRBJ2-1 | TRBV3-1/TRBV3-2 | . | CASSRPLGGNNEQFF
TRBD2 | TRBJ2-7 | TRBV28 | . | CASGLILAGDYEQYF
TRBD1 | TRBJ2-2 | TRBV2 | . | CASSRQGPTGELFF
TRBD1 | TRBJ2-7 | TRBV5-8 | . | CASSLVGTGFDEQYF
. | TRBJ2-1 | TRBV6-2/TRBV6-3 | . | CASSYGAVLGNEQFF